The present entry profiles one TCR beta chain with its context. The CDR3 is 12 residues long. CDR1 is SGHDT and CDR2 is YYEEEE in the germline V gene. V lost 2 bases to trimming and J lost 16 bases, with 15 bases between them. The entry originates in a study of blood T cells in healthy people across ages. With a J-beta primer mix and a sample-barcoded 5' primer, a second PCR ran 7 to 11 cycles. Each of the cDNA molecules was tagged by a template-switch adaptor with 12 random nucleotides. TCRdb reprocessed the 5' RACE reads with MiXCR, giving one entry per CDR3 protein. The sample carries hundreds of thousands of distinct CDR3 sequences, approximately 50% recorded once.

The receptor's source is a woman in her sixties in good health. The specimen sequenced was blood. J is TRBJ1-4 and V is TRBV5-6; D is uncertain. DNA for the CDR3: TGTGCCAGCAGCTTCTCGGGAACAGCGACGTTTTTT. This translates into CASSFSGTATFF.